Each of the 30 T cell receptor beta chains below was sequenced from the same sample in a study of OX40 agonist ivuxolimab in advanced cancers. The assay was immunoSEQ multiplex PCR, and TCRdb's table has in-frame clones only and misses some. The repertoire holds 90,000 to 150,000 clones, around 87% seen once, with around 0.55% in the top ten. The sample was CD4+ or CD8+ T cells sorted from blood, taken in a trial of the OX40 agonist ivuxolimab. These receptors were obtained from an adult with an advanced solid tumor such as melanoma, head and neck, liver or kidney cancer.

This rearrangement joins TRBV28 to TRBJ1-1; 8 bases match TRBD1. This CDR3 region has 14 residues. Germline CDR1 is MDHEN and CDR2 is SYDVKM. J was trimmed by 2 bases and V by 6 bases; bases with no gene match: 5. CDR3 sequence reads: CASRLRGHNTEAFF. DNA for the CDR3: TGTGCCAGCAGGCTCAGGGGGCATAACACTGAAGCTTTCTTT.

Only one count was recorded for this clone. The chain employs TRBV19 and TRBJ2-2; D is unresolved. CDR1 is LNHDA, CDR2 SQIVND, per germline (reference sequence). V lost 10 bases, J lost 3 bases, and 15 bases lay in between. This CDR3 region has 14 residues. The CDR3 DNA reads TGTGCCACCGCCCTGAGGTCCCACACCGGGGAGCTGTTTTTT. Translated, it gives CATALRSHTGELFF.

The CDR3 spells CASSRTGKYNEQFF. DNA of the CDR3: TGTGCCAGCAGCCGGACAGGGAAATACAATGAGCAGTTCTTC. This chain uses TRBV28 with TRBJ2-1; 8 positions agree with TRBD1. This CDR3 has 14 residues. Germline assignment: CDR1 MDHEN and CDR2 SYDVKM. Germline trimming cut 6 bases from V and 4 bases from J; bases unmatched to any gene: 5.

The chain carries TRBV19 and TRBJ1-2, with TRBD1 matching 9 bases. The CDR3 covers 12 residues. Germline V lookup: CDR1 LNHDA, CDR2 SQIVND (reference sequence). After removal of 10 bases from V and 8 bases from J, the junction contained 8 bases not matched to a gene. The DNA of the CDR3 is TGTGCCACAAAACAGGGGGCTTGGGGCTACACCTTC. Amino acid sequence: CATKQGAWGYTF. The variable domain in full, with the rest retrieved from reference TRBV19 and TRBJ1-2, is DGGITQSPKYLFRKEGQNVTLSCEQNLNHDAMYWYRQDPGQGLRLIYYSQIVNDFQKGDIAEGYSVSREKKESFPLTVTSAQKNPTAFYLCATKQGAWGYTFGSGTRLTVV.

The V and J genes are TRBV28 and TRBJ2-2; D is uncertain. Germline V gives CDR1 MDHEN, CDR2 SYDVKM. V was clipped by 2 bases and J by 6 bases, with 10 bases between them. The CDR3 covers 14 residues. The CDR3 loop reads CASSLRRRAGELFF. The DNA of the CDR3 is TGTGCCAGCAGTTTAAGGCGAAGGGCCGGGGAGCTGTTTTTT. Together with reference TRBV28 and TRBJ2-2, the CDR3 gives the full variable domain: DVKVTQSSRYLVKRTGEKVFLECVQDMDHENMFWYRQDPGLGLRLIYFSYDVKMKEKGDIPEGYSVSREKKERFSLILESASTNQTSMYLCASSLRRRAGELFFGEGSRLTVL.

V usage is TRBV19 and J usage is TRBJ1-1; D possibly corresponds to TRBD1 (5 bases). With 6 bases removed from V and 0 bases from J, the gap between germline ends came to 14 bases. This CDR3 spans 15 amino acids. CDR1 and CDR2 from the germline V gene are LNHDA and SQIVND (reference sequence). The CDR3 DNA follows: TGTGCCAGTAGGTCTCGGGGCGCGATGAACACTGAAGCTTTCTTT. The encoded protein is CASRSRGAMNTEAFF.

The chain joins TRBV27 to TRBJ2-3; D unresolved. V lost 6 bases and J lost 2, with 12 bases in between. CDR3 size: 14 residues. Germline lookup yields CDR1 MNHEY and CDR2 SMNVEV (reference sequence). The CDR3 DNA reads TGTGCCAGCAGAAGCCTCATCAACACAGATACGCAGTATTTT. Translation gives CASRSLINTDTQYF.

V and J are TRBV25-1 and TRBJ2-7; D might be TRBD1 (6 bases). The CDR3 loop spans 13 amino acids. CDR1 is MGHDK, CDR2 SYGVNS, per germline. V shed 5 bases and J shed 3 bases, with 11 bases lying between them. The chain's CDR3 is CASSTLRGYEQYF. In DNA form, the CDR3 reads TGTGCCAGCAGTACCCTCAGGGGCTACGAGCAGTACTTC.

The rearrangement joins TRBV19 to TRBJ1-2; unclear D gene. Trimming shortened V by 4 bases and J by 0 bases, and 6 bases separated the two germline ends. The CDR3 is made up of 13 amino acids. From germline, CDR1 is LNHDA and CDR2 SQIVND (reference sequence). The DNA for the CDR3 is TGTGCCAGTAGTACAGCCCCTAACTATGGCTACACCTTC. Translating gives CASSTAPNYGYTF. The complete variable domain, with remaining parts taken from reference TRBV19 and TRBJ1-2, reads DGGITQSPKYLFRKEGQNVTLSCEQNLNHDAMYWYRQDPGQGLRLIYYSQIVNDFQKGDIAEGYSVSREKKESFPLTVTSAQKNPTAFYLCASSTAPNYGYTFGSGTRLTVV.

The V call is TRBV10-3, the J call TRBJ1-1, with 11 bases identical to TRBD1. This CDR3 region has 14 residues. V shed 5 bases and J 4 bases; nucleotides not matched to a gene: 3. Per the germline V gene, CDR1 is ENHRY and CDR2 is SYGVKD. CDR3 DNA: TGTGCCATCAGTTTGGGACAGGGGGGCACTGAAGCTTTCTTT. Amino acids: CAISLGQGGTEAFF.

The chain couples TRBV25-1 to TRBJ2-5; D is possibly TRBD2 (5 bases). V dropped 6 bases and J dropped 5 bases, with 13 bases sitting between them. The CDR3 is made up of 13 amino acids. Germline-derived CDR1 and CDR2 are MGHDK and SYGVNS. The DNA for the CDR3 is TGTGCCAGCAGCGTCGGGGTGGGGGAGACCCAGTACTTC. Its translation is CASSVGVGETQYF.

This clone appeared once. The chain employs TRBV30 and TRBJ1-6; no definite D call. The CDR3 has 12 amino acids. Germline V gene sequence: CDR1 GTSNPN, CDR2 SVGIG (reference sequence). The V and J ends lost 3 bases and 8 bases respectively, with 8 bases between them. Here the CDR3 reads CAWSGSDSPLHF. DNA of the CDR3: TGTGCCTGGAGCGGGTCCGATTCACCCCTCCACTTT. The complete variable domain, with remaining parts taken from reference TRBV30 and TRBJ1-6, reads SQTIHQWPATLVQPVGSPLSLECTVEGTSNPNLYWYRQAAGRGLQLLFYSVGIGQISSEVPQNLSASRPQDRQFILSSKKLLLSDSGFYLCAWSGSDSPLHFGNGTRLTVT.

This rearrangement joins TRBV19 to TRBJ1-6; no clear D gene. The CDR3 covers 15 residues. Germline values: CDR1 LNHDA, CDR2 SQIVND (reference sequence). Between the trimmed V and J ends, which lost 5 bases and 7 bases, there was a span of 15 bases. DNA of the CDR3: TGTGCCAGTAGTGGCCCTACTACTAGGAATTCACCCCTCCACTTT. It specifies CASSGPTTRNSPLHF.

The CDR3 region has the DNA TGTGCCAGTAGTATAAATAACAATAAGGATGATACGCAGTATTTT. Translated, it gives CASSINNNKDDTQYF. V gene TRBV19 combines with J gene TRBJ2-3; unclear D gene. Germline assignment: CDR1 LNHDA and CDR2 SQIVND (reference sequence). This CDR3 spans 15 amino acids. V lost 2 bases and J 6 bases, leaving 15 bases between the germline ends.

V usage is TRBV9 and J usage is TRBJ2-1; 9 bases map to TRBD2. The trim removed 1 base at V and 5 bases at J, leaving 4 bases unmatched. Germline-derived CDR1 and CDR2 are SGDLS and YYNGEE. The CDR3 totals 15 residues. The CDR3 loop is CASSVLAGENNEQFF. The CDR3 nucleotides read TGTGCCAGCAGCGTATTAGCGGGGGAGAACAATGAGCAGTTCTTC. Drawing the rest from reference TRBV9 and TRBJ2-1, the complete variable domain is DSGVTQTPKHLITATGQRVTLRCSPRSGDLSVYWYQQSLDQGLQFLIQYYNGEERAKGNILERFSAQQFPDLHSELNLSSLELGDSALYFCASSVLAGENNEQFFGPGTRLTVL.

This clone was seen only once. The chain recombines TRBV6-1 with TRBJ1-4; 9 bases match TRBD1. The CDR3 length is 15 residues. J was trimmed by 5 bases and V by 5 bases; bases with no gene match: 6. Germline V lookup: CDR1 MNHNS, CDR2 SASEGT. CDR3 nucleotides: TGTGCCAGCAGTTCCGGGACAGGGACAAATGAAAAACTGTTTTTT. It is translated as CASSSGTGTNEKLFF.

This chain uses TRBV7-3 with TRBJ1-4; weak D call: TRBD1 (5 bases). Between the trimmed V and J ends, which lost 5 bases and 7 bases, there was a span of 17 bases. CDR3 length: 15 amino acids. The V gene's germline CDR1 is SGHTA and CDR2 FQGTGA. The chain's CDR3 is CASSPRGGESEKLFF. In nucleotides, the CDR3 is TGTGCCAGCAGCCCCCGGGGGGGGGAGAGTGAAAAACTGTTTTTT.

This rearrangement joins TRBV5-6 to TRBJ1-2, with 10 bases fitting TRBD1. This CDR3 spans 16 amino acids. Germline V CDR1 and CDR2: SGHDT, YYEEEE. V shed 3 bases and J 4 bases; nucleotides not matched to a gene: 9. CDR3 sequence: CASSSPGTGVLYGYTF. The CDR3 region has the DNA TGTGCCAGCAGCTCACCCGGGACAGGGGTACTCTATGGCTACACCTTC.

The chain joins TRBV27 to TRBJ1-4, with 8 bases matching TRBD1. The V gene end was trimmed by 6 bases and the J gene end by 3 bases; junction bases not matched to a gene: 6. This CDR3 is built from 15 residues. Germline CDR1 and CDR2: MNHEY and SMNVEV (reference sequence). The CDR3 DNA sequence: TGTGCCAGCAGCCCGGGACAGGTTTCTAATGAAAAACTGTTTTTT. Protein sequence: CASSPGQVSNEKLFF.

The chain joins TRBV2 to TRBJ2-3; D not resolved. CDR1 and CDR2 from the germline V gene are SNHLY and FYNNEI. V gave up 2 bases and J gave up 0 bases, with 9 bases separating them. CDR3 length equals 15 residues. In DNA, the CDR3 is TGTGCCAGCAGTGAACACCCGACTAGCACAGATACGCAGTATTTT. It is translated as CASSEHPTSTDTQYF.

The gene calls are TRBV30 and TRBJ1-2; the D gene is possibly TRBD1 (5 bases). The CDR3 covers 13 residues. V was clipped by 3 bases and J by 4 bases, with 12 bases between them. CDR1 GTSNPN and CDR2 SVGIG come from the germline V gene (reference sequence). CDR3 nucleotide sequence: TGTGCCTGGAGAGGGGCTAGGGTCTATGGCTACACCTTC. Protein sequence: CAWRGARVYGYTF.

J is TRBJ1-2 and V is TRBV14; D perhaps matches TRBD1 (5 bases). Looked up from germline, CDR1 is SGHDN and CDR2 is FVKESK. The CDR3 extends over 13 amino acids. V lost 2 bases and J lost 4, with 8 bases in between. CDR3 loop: CASSQQGGYGYTF. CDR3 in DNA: TGTGCCAGCAGCCAACAGGGAGGCTATGGCTACACCTTC.

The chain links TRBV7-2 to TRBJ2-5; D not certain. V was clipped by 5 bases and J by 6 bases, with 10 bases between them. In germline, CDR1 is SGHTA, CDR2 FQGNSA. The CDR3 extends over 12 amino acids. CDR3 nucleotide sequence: TGTGCCAGCAGCCCCCTCGATAAGACCCAGTACTTC. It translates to CASSPLDKTQYF.

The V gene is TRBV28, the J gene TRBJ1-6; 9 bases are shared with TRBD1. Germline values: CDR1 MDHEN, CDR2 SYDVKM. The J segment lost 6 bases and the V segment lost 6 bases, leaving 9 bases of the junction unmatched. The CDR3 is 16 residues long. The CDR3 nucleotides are TGTGCCAGCAGAGTAGTACAGGGGGCGGGTAATTCACCCCTCCACTTT. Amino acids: CASRVVQGAGNSPLHF.

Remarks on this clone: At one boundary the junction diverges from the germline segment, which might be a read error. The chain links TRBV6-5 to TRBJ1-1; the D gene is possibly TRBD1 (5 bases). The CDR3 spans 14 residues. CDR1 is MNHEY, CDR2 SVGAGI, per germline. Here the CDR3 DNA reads TGTGCCAGAAGTTACCAGGGTGCCATGACTGAAGCTTTCTTT. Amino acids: CARSYQGAMTEAFF.

CDR3 region: CASSPRHSGETQYF. In nucleotides, the CDR3 is TGTGCCAGCAGCCCAAGACATTCTGGGGAGACCCAGTACTTC. This chain uses TRBV7-9 with TRBJ2-5; no reliable D call. The CDR3 loop spans 14 amino acids. The V end lost 5 bases, the J end lost 5 bases, and 15 bases lay between the germline ends. Per the germline V gene, CDR1 is SEHNR and CDR2 is FQNEAQ (reference sequence).

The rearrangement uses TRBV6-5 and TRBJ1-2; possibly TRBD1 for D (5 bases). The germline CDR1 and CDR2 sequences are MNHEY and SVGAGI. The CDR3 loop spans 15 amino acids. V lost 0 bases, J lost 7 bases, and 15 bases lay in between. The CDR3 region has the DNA TGTGCCAGCAGTTACTCCCGGGGAAGGGGATCTGGCTACACCTTC. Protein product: CASSYSRGRGSGYTF.

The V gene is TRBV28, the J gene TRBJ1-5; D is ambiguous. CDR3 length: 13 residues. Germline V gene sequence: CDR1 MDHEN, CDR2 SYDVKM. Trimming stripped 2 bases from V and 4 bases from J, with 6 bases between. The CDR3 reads CASSLMGNQPQHF. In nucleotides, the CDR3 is TGTGCCAGCAGTTTAATGGGGAATCAGCCCCAGCATTTT.

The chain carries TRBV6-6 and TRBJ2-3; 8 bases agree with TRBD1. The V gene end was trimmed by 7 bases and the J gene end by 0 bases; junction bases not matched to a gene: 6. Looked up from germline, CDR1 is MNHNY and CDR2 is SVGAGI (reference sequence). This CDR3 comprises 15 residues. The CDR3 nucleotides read TGTGCCAGCACCTGGACAGGGACTAGCACAGATACGCAGTATTTT. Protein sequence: CASTWTGTSTDTQYF.

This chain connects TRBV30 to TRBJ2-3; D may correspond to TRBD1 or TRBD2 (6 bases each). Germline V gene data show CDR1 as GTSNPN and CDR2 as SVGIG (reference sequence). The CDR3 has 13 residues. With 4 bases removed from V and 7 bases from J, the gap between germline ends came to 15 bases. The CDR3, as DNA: TGTGCCTGGATGGTTTCGGGGGCGAATACGCAGTATTTT. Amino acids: CAWMVSGANTQYF. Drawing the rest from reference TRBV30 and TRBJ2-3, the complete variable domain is SQTIHQWPATLVQPVGSPLSLECTVEGTSNPNLYWYRQAAGRGLQLLFYSVGIGQISSEVPQNLSASRPQDRQFILSSKKLLLSDSGFYLCAWMVSGANTQYFGPGTRLTVL.